Listed below are T cell receptor beta chains from one sample, sequenced in a study of breast tumors, draining lymph nodes, adjacent tissues. TCRdb processed the multiplex PCR reads anew with MiXCR; each CDR3 protein has one entry. Among some 15,000 distinct CDR3 sequences listed, 52% were seen once. The sample comprised tumor-adjacent breast tissue. The receptors stem from a female donor with breast cancer. Some clones in this sample may be carry-over from other donors' samples. CDR3s include the opening cysteine and the closing phenylalanine or tryptophan. Fields, in order: clone size, V gene, D gene, J gene, CDR3 protein, CDR3 DNA. The D gene is left open where the match is weak. Rows give clone size only sometimes, using once, few, many, or a class for an expanded clone.

abundance: medium-sized
v_gene: TRBV20-1
d_gene: TRBD2
j_gene: TRBJ2-1
CDR3aa: CSATRPSGLYNEQFF
CDR3nt: TGCAGTGCTACCCGGCCTAGCGGGCTATACAATGAGCAGTTCTTC

abundance: NA
v_gene: TRBV7-9
d_gene: TRBD1
j_gene: TRBJ1-2
CDR3aa: CASSPNPDRGHYGYTF
CDR3nt: TGTGCCAGCAGCCCTAACCCAGACAGGGGACATTATGGCTACACCTTC

abundance: many
v_gene: TRBV6-5
d_gene: TRBD2
j_gene: TRBJ2-7
CDR3aa: CASSHSSGGYEQYF
CDR3nt: TGTGCCAGCAGTCACTCTAGCGGAGGCTACGAGCAGTACTTC

abundance: NA
v_gene: TRBV6-2/TRBV6-3
d_gene: NA
j_gene: TRBJ1-5
CDR3aa: CASSYGGTANQPQHF
CDR3nt: TGTGCCAGCAGTTATGGCGGGACCGCCAATCAGCCCCAGCATTTT

abundance: NA
v_gene: TRBV20-1
d_gene: NA
j_gene: TRBJ1-1
CDR3aa: CSVEVYDNTEAFF
CDR3nt: TGCAGCGTTGAAGTGTACGACAACACTGAAGCTTTCTTT

abundance: NA
v_gene: TRBV2
d_gene: NA
j_gene: TRBJ2-3
CDR3aa: CASSVAVDTQYF
CDR3nt: TGTGCCAGCAGTGTGGCTGTTGATACGCAGTATTTT

abundance: NA
v_gene: TRBV7-3
d_gene: TRBD1
j_gene: TRBJ2-7
CDR3aa: CASSLTGGFNEQYF
CDR3nt: TGTGCCAGCAGCCTGACAGGGGGTTTCAACGAGCAGTACTTC

abundance: many
v_gene: TRBV20-1
d_gene: TRBD2
j_gene: TRBJ2-2
CDR3aa: CSARDSGGRQSGELFF
CDR3nt: TGCAGTGCTAGAGATTCAGGCGGGAGACAGTCCGGGGAGCTGTTTTTT

abundance: NA
v_gene: TRBV4-1
d_gene: NA
j_gene: TRBJ1-2
CDR3aa: CASSQGEVNHGYTF
CDR3nt: TGCGCCAGCAGCCAAGGGGAGGTAAATCATGGCTACACCTTC

abundance: many
v_gene: TRBV19
d_gene: TRBD1
j_gene: TRBJ1-5
CDR3aa: CASSNNADRDRQPQHF
CDR3nt: TGTGCCAGTAGCAATAATGCTGACAGGGACAGGCAGCCCCAGCATTTT

abundance: many
v_gene: TRBV2
d_gene: NA
j_gene: TRBJ1-1
CDR3aa: CASSEGPTNTEAFF
CDR3nt: TGTGCCAGCAGCGAAGGACCCACGAACACTGAAGCTTTCTTT

abundance: few
v_gene: TRBV24-1
d_gene: NA
j_gene: TRBJ2-3
CDR3aa: CATSEQGLQTDTQYF
CDR3nt: TGTGCCACCAGTGAACAAGGACTACAGACAGATACGCAGTATTTT

abundance: NA
v_gene: TRBV11-2
d_gene: NA
j_gene: TRBJ1-2
CDR3aa: CASSPPAVGGYTF
CDR3nt: TGTGCCAGCAGCCCACCCGCCGTCGGGGGCTACACCTTC

abundance: many
v_gene: TRBV5-1
d_gene: TRBD2
j_gene: TRBJ2-1
CDR3aa: CASSLGTSGYNEQFF
CDR3nt: TGCGCCAGCAGCTTGGGTACTAGCGGATACAATGAGCAGTTCTTC

abundance: many
v_gene: TRBV20-1
d_gene: NA
j_gene: TRBJ2-3
CDR3aa: CSAREGGTDTQYF
CDR3nt: TGCAGTGCTAGAGAAGGGGGCACAGATACGCAGTATTTT

abundance: NA
v_gene: TRBV6-5
d_gene: NA
j_gene: TRBJ1-5
CDR3aa: CASSYYMGNQPQHF
CDR3nt: TGTGCCAGCAGTTACTATATGGGTAATCAGCCCCAGCATTTT

abundance: few
v_gene: TRBV29-1
d_gene: NA
j_gene: TRBJ2-7
CDR3aa: CSAQGASYEQYF
CDR3nt: TGCAGCGCCCAGGGTGCCTCCTACGAGCAGTACTTC

abundance: medium-sized
v_gene: TRBV7-2
d_gene: NA
j_gene: TRBJ1-5
CDR3aa: CASSLVRADLPHF
CDR3nt: TGTGCCAGCAGCTTAGTTCGAGCGGATCTACCACATTTT

abundance: many
v_gene: TRBV30
d_gene: NA
j_gene: TRBJ1-2
CDR3aa: CAWSVTGLFGYTF
CDR3nt: TGTGCCTGGAGCGTTACAGGGCTATTCGGCTACACCTTC

abundance: NA
v_gene: TRBV19
d_gene: NA
j_gene: TRBJ1-5
CDR3aa: CASIAQGSNQPQHF
CDR3nt: TGTGCCAGTATCGCACAGGGTAGCAATCAGCCCCAGCATTTT

abundance: many
v_gene: TRBV6-1
d_gene: NA
j_gene: TRBJ2-5
CDR3aa: CASSGQSLETQYF
CDR3nt: TGTGCCAGCAGTGGACAGAGCTTAGAGACCCAGTACTTC

abundance: NA
v_gene: TRBV20-1
d_gene: NA
j_gene: TRBJ1-2
CDR3aa: CSARETIQGSTF
CDR3nt: TGCAGTGCTAGAGAAACGATTCAAGGCTCCACCTTC